The clone carrying this T cell receptor (beta chain) turned up a few times. The sample comes from a study of CD8+ T cells in alopecia areata. Study at large: It was oral tofacitinib, at 5 to 10 mg twice daily, that treated patients received.

The authors extracted RNA and reverse transcribed it into cDNA as the sequencing template. Profiled with immunoSEQ multiplex PCR; TCRdb holds only in-frame clones, not every one. Among about 150,000 clones, around 47% were seen once, and the ten largest hold approximately 6.6%. The V gene's germline CDR1 is SQVTM and CDR2 ANQGSEA. V shed 8 bases, J shed 1 base, and the junction held 5 bases outside the gene matches. The CDR3 runs to 13 residues. Sorting separated CD4+ and CD8+ T cells out of PBMCs. This sequence joins TRBV29-1 and TRBJ2-5; 9 bases line up with TRBD2. This clonotype was sampled from a human donor with alopecia areata. Sequences were obtained from CD4+ T cells sorted from blood. The CDR3, as DNA: TGCAGCTCGGTAGCGGGAGCCCAAGAGACCCAGTACTTC. It is translated as CSSVAGAQETQYF.